The rows below give T cell receptor beta chains drawn from one sample of a study of blood T cell repertoires in COVID-19. The assay was immunoSEQ multiplex PCR, and TCRdb's table has in-frame clones only and misses some. The data hold 350,000 to 400,000 clones, with approximately 90% observed a single time. The sample comprised PBMCs or T cells enriched from blood (not recorded which). Receptors were obtained from a woman between 18 and 29 years old who had recovered from COVID-19. Each CDR3 is given without its conserved first and last residue. Fields, in order: J gene, clone size, V gene, CDR3 protein. A row's size may be missing; if present it is once, few, many or a size class.

TRBJ2-5,NA,TRBV5-6,ASSLVGQGSQETQY
TRBJ2-7,NA,TRBV27,ASSFRDSSYEQY
TRBJ2-3,NA,TRBV5-8,ASSLAGVIDTQY
TRBJ2-3,NA,TRBV7-8,ASRQTSGVADTQY
TRBJ2-3,few,TRBV7-2,ASSSPLAVLSTDTQY
TRBJ1-2,once,TRBV5-4,ASSFGDYGYT
TRBJ2-3,NA,TRBV7-6,ASSLESGGSTDTQY
TRBJ2-2,NA,TRBV27,ASSLLAGTGELF
TRBJ2-3,NA,TRBV7-9,ASSLELAGRTDTQY
TRBJ2-2,NA,TRBV7-2,ASSRTSGATGELF
TRBJ1-2,NA,TRBV7-9,ASSSPTGEVLGYGYT
TRBJ2-3,NA,TRBV9,ASSGSAGVSTDTQY
TRBJ1-4,NA,TRBV5-1,ASSPRDSLNEKLF
TRBJ2-5,NA,TRBV5-1,ASSQPLAGGPQETQY
TRBJ2-7,NA,TRBV27,ASRGGTGFDEQY
TRBJ2-1,NA,TRBV7-8,ASSLTSNEQF
TRBJ2-5,NA,TRBV2,ASSEVMTSGEETQY
TRBJ2-2,NA,TRBV7-7,ASRRRTENTGELF
TRBJ1-4,NA,TRBV5-1,ASSLVQASNEKLF
TRBJ2-7,NA,TRBV30,AWSLGSPYEQY
TRBJ1-1,NA,TRBV27,ASSSGLGGTEAF